This T cell receptor beta chain was recorded in a study of beta chain features in type 1 diabetes. In this sample, this clone turned up a few times. Its target is not known. The length of the CDR3 is 13 residues. Germline-derived CDR1 and CDR2 are SGHAT and FQNNGV. The V and J ends lost 1 base and 5 bases respectively, with 6 bases between them. Study-wide results and limits: Shortening that was moderate but significant affected the TCRB CDR3s of Type 1 diabetes patients in all four CD4+ subsets. Among patients, naive, central memory and Treg TCRB repertoires appeared more similar than among healthy donors.

Sorted populations all exceeded 98% purity. The study reverse transcribed the entire isolated RNA, so it sequenced expressed TCRB transcripts. TCRdb keeps only in-frame clones here, not all; method: immunoSEQ multiplex PCR. This table holds 200,000 to 300,000 clones, about 14% found once. The rearrangement joins TRBV11-2 to TRBJ2-1, with D possibly being TRBD1 (5 bases). Material: naive CD4+ T cells from blood. This sequence originates from a man under 40 with type 1 diabetes. The CDR3 bases are TGTGCCAGCAGCTTAGCCAGGGACAATGAGCAGTTCTTC. Protein product: CASSLARDNEQFF.